The clone carrying this TCR beta chain has only a few counts. What it binds is not known. Trimming cost V 3 bases and J 2 bases, with 11 bases left between them. Germline CDR1 and CDR2: DFQATT and SNEGSKA (reference sequence). CDR3 size: 13 residues. The treatment: approximately nine-day PBMC culture with coronavirus spike peptide pools or control peptides (ViraFEST assay). Peptide pool stimulation in ViraFEST expanded antigen-specific T cells, whose TCRs were then sequenced. The data derive from a study of vaccination and CD4 T cells after COVID-19. Across the whole study: Cells received overlapping spike peptides from SARS-CoV-2, HCoV-NL63, HCoV-OC43 and HCoV-229E as stimulation. Cultures designated as controls were supplied with a CEFX pool, an HIV-1 Nef pool, or no peptide.

Study-wide results and limits: Among convalescent patients, a median about 84% of reactive clones emerged only after vaccination.

Sequencing of DNA taken from cultured CD4+ T cells relied on the Oncomine TCR Beta short-read assay. TCRdb itself ran the PCR reads through MiXCR, one entry per CDR3 protein. The sample shows roughly 20,000 distinct CDR3 sequences, around half of them seen only once. The input for sequencing was CD4+ T cells from blood, cultured in vitro, taken after SARS-CoV-2 vaccination. This clonotype was sampled from a human donor who had recovered from COVID-19. V and J are TRBV20-1 and TRBJ2-7, with D unresolved. The CDR3 DNA reads as TGCAGTGCTAGGGCAGGCGGTGCCTACGAGCAGTACTTC. Translation gives CSARAGGAYEQYF.